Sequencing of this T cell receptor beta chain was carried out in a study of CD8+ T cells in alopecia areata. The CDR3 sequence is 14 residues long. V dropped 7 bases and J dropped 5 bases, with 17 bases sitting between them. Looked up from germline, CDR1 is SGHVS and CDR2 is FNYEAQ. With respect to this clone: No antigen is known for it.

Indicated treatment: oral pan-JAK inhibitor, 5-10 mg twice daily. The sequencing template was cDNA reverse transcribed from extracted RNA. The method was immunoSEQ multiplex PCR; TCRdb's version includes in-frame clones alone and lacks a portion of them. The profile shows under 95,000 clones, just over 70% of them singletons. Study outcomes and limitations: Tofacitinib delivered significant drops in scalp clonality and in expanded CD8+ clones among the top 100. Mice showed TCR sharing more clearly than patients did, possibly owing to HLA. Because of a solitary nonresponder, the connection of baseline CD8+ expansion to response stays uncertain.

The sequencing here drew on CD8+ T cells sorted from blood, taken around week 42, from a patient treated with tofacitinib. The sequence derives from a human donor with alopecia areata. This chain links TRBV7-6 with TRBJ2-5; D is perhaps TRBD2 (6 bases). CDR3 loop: CASKGRGAGETQYF. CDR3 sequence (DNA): TGTGCCAGCAAGGGACGCGGGGCAGGGGAGACCCAGTACTTC. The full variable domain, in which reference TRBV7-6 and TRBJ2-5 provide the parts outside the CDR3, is GAGVSQSPRYKVTKRGQDVALRCDPISGHVSLYWYRQALGQGPEFLTYFNYEAQQDKSGLPNDRFSAERPEGSISTLTIQRTEQRDSAMYRCASKGRGAGETQYFGPGTRLLVL.